This TCR beta chain is from a study of cytomegalovirus exposure and HLA in healthy donors. Study-wide context: HLA-typed donors were the source of approximately 85 million unique TCRs held in an early data release. General study points: The authors later found TCR association rates varying by HLA locus, with DRB1 most and HLA-C fewest. Later genetic work tied a missense DCLRE1C variant to beta-chain V and J trimming.

A word on this clone: What it binds is unknown.

PCR primers comprised 60 Vbeta and 13 Jbeta primers. The repertoire was sequenced with immunoSEQ multiplex PCR; TCRdb's copy has only in-frame clones and lacks some. The sample has roughly 120,000 clones; over 60% are singletons. No record exists of this donor's CMV serostatus. This receptor was identified in a human donor in good health. The sequencing sample was made of PBMCs.

CDR3 residues: CASSSGQYTGELFF. In DNA, the CDR3 is TGTGCCAGCAGCTCGGGACAGTACACCGGGGAGCTGTTTTTT. This chain connects TRBV7-3 to TRBJ2-2, with 7 bases identical to TRBD1. V lost 4 bases to trimming and J lost 3 bases; unmatched junction nucleotides: 2. Germline CDR1 is SGHTA and CDR2 is FQGTGA. This CDR3 region has 14 residues.